This T cell receptor beta chain was observed in a study of blood T cell repertoires in COVID-19. Study information: Acute-phase and convalescent COVID-19 samples originated in the United States, Italy and Spain.

In the original processing: Cell counts per sample came from amplifying reference gene primers. Clones were read by immunoSEQ multiplex PCR, and TCRdb kept only the in-frame ones, dropping some. V, J and clone size reflect that table, while D and trimming were determined from the DNA. The sample has approximately 150,000 clones, 80% to 90% seen once. This receptor was identified in a woman aged 55-69 years with acute or convalescent COVID-19. The material sequenced was peripheral blood.

CDR3 nucleotide sequence: TGTGCCAGCAACTCCCTGGGAAGCGGGAATGAGCAGTTCTTC. Residues: CASNSLGSGNEQFF. The chain couples TRBV7-2 to TRBJ2-1; perhaps TRBD2 as D (6 bases). The germline CDR1 and CDR2 sequences are SGHTA and FQGNSA. The CDR3 length is 14 residues. The ends were cut back, 7 bases at V and 7 bases at J, with 17 bases in the middle.